This T cell receptor beta chain emerged from a study of blood T cells in healthy people across ages. For the second PCR, which ran for 7 to 11 cycles, a sample-barcoded 5' primer and a J-beta primer mix were used. One entry per CDR3 protein, called by TCRdb with MiXCR from the 5' RACE reads. The sample lists roughly 1,100,000 distinct CDR3 sequences; around 27% were seen once. The sample holds a few counts of this clonotype. The V segment lost 4 bases and the J segment 3 bases; nucleotides outside the gene matches: 10. The CDR3 contains 15 residues. In germline, CDR1 is SGHRS, CDR2 YFSETQ. The same sample was also used in a study of T cells of mothers and their children. That source notes: Study donors consisted of a few healthy Caucasian mothers and their six children.

V is TRBV5-1 and J is TRBJ2-7; 7 bases are a match to TRBD1. The source material was blood. The sequence derives from a girl aged 2 to 9 in good health. The CDR3, as DNA: TGCGCCAGCAGCATCGGGACAGTTCTATACTACGAGCAGTACTTC. This codes for CASSIGTVLYYEQYF.